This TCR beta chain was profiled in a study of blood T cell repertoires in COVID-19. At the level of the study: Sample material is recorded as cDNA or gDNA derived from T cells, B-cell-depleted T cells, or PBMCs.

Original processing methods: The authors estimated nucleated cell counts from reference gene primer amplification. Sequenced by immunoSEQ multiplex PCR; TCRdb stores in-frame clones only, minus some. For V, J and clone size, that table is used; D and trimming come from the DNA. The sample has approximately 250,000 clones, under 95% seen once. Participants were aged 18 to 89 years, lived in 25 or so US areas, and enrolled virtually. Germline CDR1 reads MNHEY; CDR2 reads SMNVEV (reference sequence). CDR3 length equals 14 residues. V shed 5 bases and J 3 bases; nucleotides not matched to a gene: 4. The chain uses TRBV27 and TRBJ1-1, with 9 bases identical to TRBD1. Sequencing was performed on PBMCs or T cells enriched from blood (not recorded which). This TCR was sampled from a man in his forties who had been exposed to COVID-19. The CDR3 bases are TGTGCCAGCAGTACTCGGGACAGGGACACTGAAGCTTTCTTT. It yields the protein CASSTRDRDTEAFF.